The 16 T cell receptor beta chains given below trace back to one sample, sequenced in a study of cytomegalovirus exposure and HLA in healthy donors. It was with 60 Vbeta and 13 Jbeta primers that the PCR ran. The repertoire was sequenced with immunoSEQ multiplex PCR; TCRdb's copy has only in-frame clones and lacks some. Seen here are 100,000 to 150,000 clones, about 80% observed once, and the top ten hold approximately 10%. Specimen: PBMCs. All receptors derive from a man aged 30-40 years in good health and CMV-seropositive.

A note on this clone: Compared with germline, one end of the junction differs, possibly owing to a read error. The CDR3 spells CASSEAWDIYF. The CDR3 region has the DNA TGTGCCAGCAGTGAAGCGTGGGACATTTATTTT. The chain has TRBV6-1 and TRBJ1-4, with D perhaps TRBD1 (6 bases). Germline values: CDR1 MNHNS, CDR2 SASEGT. This CDR3 region has 11 residues.

This clone was seen more than once but under ten times. The V call is TRBV7-8, the J call TRBJ2-1; 12 nucleotides line up with TRBD2. Germline CDR1 SGHVS, CDR2 FQNEAQ. V lost 5 bases, J lost 1 base, and 6 bases stayed unmatched. The CDR3 totals 17 residues. CDR3 coding DNA: TGTGCCAGCAGCCTCGGACTAGCGGGGAATTCCTACAATGAGCAGTTCTTC. It encodes CASSLGLAGNSYNEQFF.

The chain has TRBV6-1 and TRBJ2-3; 10 bases align to TRBD2. Germline V CDR1 and CDR2: MNHNS, SASEGT. This CDR3 has 15 residues. V lost 6 bases, J lost 3 bases, and 6 bases stayed unmatched. In nucleotides, the CDR3 is TGTGCCAGCAGGACGTCTAGCGGGAGTACAGATACGCAGTATTTT. Its translation is CASRTSSGSTDTQYF.

This chain uses TRBV25-1 with TRBJ2-1, with 7 bases aligning to TRBD1. Per germline, CDR1 MGHDK and CDR2 SYGVNS. The CDR3 has 13 amino acids. After removal of 3 bases from V and 7 bases from J, the junction contained 3 bases not matched to a gene. Here the CDR3 DNA reads TGTGCCAGCAGTGAGCGCAGGGGGAATGAGCAGTTCTTC. This translates into CASSERRGNEQFF. The whole variable domain, filled in from reference TRBV25-1 and TRBJ2-1, reads EADIYQTPRYLVIGTGKKITLECSQTMGHDKMYWYQQDPGMELHLIHYSYGVNSTEKGDLSSESTVSRIRTEHFPLTLESARPSHTSQYLCASSERRGNEQFFGPGTRLTVL.

The rearrangement links TRBV28 to TRBJ1-1, with D unclear. V was shortened by 5 bases and J by 2 bases, with 9 bases between the two germline ends. Germline V gene lookup returns CDR1 MDHEN and CDR2 SYDVKM. The CDR3 has 13 amino acids. CDR3 coding DNA: TGTGCCAGCAGTCAGACGGGAAACACTGAAGCTTTCTTT. Amino acid sequence: CASSQTGNTEAFF. Variable domain in full (rest from reference TRBV28 and TRBJ1-1): DVKVTQSSRYLVKRTGEKVFLECVQDMDHENMFWYRQDPGLGLRLIYFSYDVKMKEKGDIPEGYSVSREKKERFSLILESASTNQTSMYLCASSQTGNTEAFFGQGTRLTVV.

For the CDR3, the DNA is TGCGCCAGCAGCTTGTTGGGGGGTTTAGCTGAGCAGTTCTTC. Residues: CASSLLGGLAEQFF. The chain combines TRBV5-1 with TRBJ2-1, with a weak D call TRBD2 (6 bases). The CDR3 runs 14 residues. Germline V gives CDR1 SGHRS, CDR2 YFSETQ. V was cut by 1 base and J by 9 bases, with 14 bases left in between.

This clone was observed a single time. The chain employs TRBV7-8 and TRBJ1-5; 8 bases are a match to TRBD1. The germline V gene has CDR1 SGHVS and CDR2 FQNEAQ. Losses at the gene ends were 3 bases for V and 0 bases for J; bases not matched to a gene: 7. The CDR3 contains 17 residues. CDR3 DNA sequence: TGTGCCAGCAGCTTGTATACCGGGACAGGTAGCAATCAGCCCCAGCATTTT. This encodes CASSLYTGTGSNQPQHF.

The genes are TRBV13 and TRBJ2-7, with a tentative D call TRBD2 (6 bases). This CDR3 comprises 13 residues. CDR1 and CDR2 from the germline V gene are PRHDT and FYEKMQ (reference sequence). Trimming left V 5 bases short and J 6 bases short, with 14 bases between. DNA for the CDR3: TGTGCCAGCAGCGTCGGGGGTGCGCGCGAGCAGTACTTC. It specifies CASSVGGAREQYF. The full variable domain, in which reference TRBV13 and TRBJ2-7 provide the parts outside the CDR3, is AAGVIQSPRHLIKEKRETATLKCYPIPRHDTVYWYQQGPGQDPQFLISFYEKMQSDKGSIPDRFSAQQFSDYHSELNMSSLELGDSALYFCASSVGGAREQYFGPGTRLTVT.

The chain couples TRBV7-9 to TRBJ1-1; TRBD1 might be the D (6 bases). Germline CDR1 is SEHNR and CDR2 is FQNEAQ (reference sequence). Between the trimmed V and J ends, which lost 6 bases and 3 bases, there was a span of 14 bases. This CDR3 spans 14 amino acids. CDR3 DNA: TGTGCCAGCAGGCGACAGGTCGGAGACACTGAAGCTTTCTTT. This translates into CASRRQVGDTEAFF. The complete variable domain, with remaining parts taken from reference TRBV7-9 and TRBJ1-1, reads DTGVSQNPRHKITKRGQNVTFRCDPISEHNRLYWYRQTLGQGPEFLTYFQNEAQLEKSRLLSDRFSAERPKGSFSTLEIQRTEQGDSAMYLCASRRQVGDTEAFFGQGTRLTVV.

The J gene is TRBJ2-1, the V gene TRBV19; TRBD2 might be the D (5 bases). Germline lookup yields CDR1 LNHDA and CDR2 SQIVND (reference sequence). The V end lost 1 base, the J end lost 15 bases, and 16 bases lay between the germline ends. The CDR3 is made up of 13 amino acids. CDR3 amino acids: CASSIAPRDFPFF. CDR3 nucleotide sequence: TGTGCCAGTAGTATAGCCCCTCGGGATTTTCCGTTCTTC.

A few counts support this clone. This chain uses TRBV10-2 with TRBJ1-4; D unresolved. Germline values: CDR1 WSHSY, CDR2 SAAADI. The V gene lost 6 bases and the J gene lost 0 bases, with 8 bases spanning the gap. This CDR3 is 14 amino acids long. This chain's CDR3 is CASRSRPTNEKLFF. For the CDR3, the DNA is TGCGCCAGCAGGAGCCGCCCAACTAATGAAAAACTGTTTTTT.

This clone was seen a few times. DNA of the CDR3: TGTGCCACCCAGCTTTCCCCGACACACATGAACACTGAAGCTTTCTTT. This translates into CATQLSPTHMNTEAFF. This rearrangement joins TRBV4-2 to TRBJ1-1; D gene ambiguous. There are 16 residues in the CDR3. The V end lost 10 bases, the J end lost 0 bases, and 21 bases lay between the germline ends. Germline V gene data show CDR1 as LGHNA and CDR2 as YNFKEQ.

The rearrangement joins TRBV5-8 to TRBJ1-6; D gene unclear. The CDR3 runs 11 residues. The V and J ends lost 4 bases and 16 bases respectively, with 12 bases between them. Germline CDR1 reads SGHTS; CDR2 reads YDEGEE. CDR3 amino acids: CASSIAGGLHF. The CDR3 coding sequence is TGTGCCAGCAGCATCGCGGGCGGGCTCCACTTT.

The rearrangement joins TRBV2 to TRBJ2-7; 9 bases line up with TRBD1. Germline assignment: CDR1 SNHLY and CDR2 FYNNEI. Unmatched junction bases numbered 9, after V lost 5 bases and J lost 7 bases. The CDR3 runs to 14 residues. CDR3 nucleotide sequence: TGTGCCAGCAGTCAGACAGGGGGTGGGGGGGAGCAGTACTTC. Amino acids: CASSQTGGGGEQYF.

This chain links TRBV27 with TRBJ2-5; 16 bases fit TRBD2. The germline V gene has CDR1 MNHEY and CDR2 SMNVEV (reference sequence). V shed 2 bases, J shed 2 bases, and the junction held 8 bases outside the gene matches. CDR3 length equals 19 residues. CDR3 nucleotides: TGTGCCAGCAGTTTAAATCCGGGACTAGCGGGGGGGCATCAAGAGACCCAGTACTTC. Protein sequence: CASSLNPGLAGGHQETQYF.

The V gene is TRBV6-5, the J gene TRBJ2-3, with D possibly matching TRBD2 (5 bases). The CDR3 runs to 14 residues. The V gene's germline CDR1 is MNHEY and CDR2 SVGAGI. V shed 0 bases and J shed 8 bases, with 12 bases lying between them. The CDR3 spells CASSYSTLAGTQYF. The CDR3 DNA reads TGTGCCAGCAGTTACTCGACCCTAGCTGGTACGCAGTATTTT.